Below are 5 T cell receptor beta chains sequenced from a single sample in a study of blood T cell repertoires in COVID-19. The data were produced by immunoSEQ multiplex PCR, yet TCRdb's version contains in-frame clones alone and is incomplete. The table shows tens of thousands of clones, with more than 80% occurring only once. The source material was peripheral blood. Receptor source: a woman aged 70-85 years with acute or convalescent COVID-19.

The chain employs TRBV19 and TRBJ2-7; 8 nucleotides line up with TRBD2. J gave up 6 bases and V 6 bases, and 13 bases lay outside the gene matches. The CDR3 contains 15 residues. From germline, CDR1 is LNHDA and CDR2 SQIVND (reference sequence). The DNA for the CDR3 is TGTGCCAGTAGCCCCATCAAAGCGGGAGTTAGCGAGCAGTACTTC. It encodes CASSPIKAGVSEQYF.

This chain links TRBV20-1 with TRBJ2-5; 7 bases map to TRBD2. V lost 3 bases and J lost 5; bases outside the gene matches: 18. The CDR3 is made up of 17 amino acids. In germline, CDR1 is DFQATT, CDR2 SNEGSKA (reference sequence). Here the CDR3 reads CSASTGASGGDRETQYF. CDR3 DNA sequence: TGCAGTGCTAGTACTGGGGCTAGCGGAGGGGATAGGGAGACCCAGTACTTC.

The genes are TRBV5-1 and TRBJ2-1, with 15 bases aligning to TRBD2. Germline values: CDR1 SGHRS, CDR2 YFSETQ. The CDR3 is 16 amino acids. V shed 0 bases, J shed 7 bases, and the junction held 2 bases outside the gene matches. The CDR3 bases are TGCGCCAGCAGCTTGGGGGGACTAGCGGGAGGTAATGAGCAGTTCTTC. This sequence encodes CASSLGGLAGGNEQFF.

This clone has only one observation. CDR3 sequence (DNA): TGTGCCACCCGGGACTTGAGAATAGGGCAGTTCTTC. Translating it yields CATRDLRIGQFF. The V call is TRBV10-3, the J call TRBJ2-1; a possible D gene is TRBD2 (6 bases). The CDR3 runs 12 residues. Trimming stripped 10 bases from V and 12 bases from J, with 19 bases between. Germline V CDR1 and CDR2: ENHRY, SYGVKD.

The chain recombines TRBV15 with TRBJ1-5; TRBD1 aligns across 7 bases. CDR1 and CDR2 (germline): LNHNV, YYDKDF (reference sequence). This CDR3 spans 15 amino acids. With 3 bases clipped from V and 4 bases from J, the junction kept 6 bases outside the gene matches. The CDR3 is CATSSETGPNQPQHF. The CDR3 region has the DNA TGTGCCACCAGCAGTGAGACAGGGCCGAATCAGCCCCAGCATTTT.